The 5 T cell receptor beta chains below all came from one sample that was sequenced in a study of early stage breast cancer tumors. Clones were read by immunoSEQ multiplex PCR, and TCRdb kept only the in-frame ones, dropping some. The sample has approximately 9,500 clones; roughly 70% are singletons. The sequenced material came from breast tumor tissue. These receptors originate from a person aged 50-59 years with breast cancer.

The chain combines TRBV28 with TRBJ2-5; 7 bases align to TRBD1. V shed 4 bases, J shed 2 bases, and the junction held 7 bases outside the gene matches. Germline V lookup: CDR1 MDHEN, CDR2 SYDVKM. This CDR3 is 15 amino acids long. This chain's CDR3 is CASSSIQGVQETQYF. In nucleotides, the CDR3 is TGTGCCAGCAGTTCCATCCAGGGGGTGCAAGAGACCCAGTACTTC.

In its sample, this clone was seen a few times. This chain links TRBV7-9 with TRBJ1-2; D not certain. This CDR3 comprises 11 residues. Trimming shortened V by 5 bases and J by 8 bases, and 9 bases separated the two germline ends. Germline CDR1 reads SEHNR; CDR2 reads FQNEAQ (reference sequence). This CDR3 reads CASSPSNGYTF. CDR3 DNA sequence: TGTGCCAGCAGCCCTAGTAACGGCTACACCTTC.

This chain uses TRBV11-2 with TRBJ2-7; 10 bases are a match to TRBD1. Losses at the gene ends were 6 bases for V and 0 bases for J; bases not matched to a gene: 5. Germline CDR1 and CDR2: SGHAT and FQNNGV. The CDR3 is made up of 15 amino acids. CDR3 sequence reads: CASSRGQGSSYEQYF. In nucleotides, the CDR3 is TGTGCCAGCAGTAGGGGACAGGGGAGCTCCTACGAGCAGTACTTC.

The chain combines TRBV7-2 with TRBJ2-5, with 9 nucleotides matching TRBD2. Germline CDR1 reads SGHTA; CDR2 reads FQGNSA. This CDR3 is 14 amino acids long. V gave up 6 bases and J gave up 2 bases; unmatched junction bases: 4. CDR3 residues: CASSYLAGQETQYF. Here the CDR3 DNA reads TGTGCCAGCAGTTACCTAGCGGGGCAAGAGACCCAGTACTTC.

The CDR3 DNA follows: TGTGCCACCCAGGCCGGGACTAGCGGGAGTTATTCCTACGAGCAGTACTTC. Protein sequence: CATQAGTSGSYSYEQYF. The rearrangement uses TRBV19 and TRBJ2-7; TRBD2 agrees at 14 bases. The CDR3 is 17 residues long. CDR1 is LNHDA and CDR2 is SQIVND in the germline V gene (reference sequence). Trimming removed 10 bases from V and 1 base from J; junction bases left unmatched: 12.